This T cell receptor beta chain was recovered during a study of shared clonotypes between healthy human individuals. Whole-study results and caveats: On the whole, naive subsets had larger estimated richness than memory subsets had.

About this clone itself: The target antigen is unknown.

Terminally differentiated effector memory CD45RA+ cells were excluded by CCR7 positive selection of CD45RO-negative cells. Profiling relied on immunoSEQ multiplex PCR, and the TCRdb table lists in-frame clones only, not all of them. The sample lists fewer than 700,000 clones; 90% to 95% were seen once. The CDR3 has 14 residues. After removal of 6 bases from V and 5 bases from J, the junction contained 5 bases not matched to a gene. Germline V gene lookup returns CDR1 MDHEN and CDR2 SYDVKM. Sequencing was carried out using naive CD8+ T cells sorted from blood. This sequence joins TRBV28 and TRBJ2-2, with 8 bases that match TRBD1. The clonotype originates from a woman aged 30 to 39 in good health. The chain's CDR3 is CASSQTGETGELFF. The CDR3 DNA reads as TGTGCCAGCAGCCAGACAGGGGAAACCGGGGAGCTGTTTTTT.